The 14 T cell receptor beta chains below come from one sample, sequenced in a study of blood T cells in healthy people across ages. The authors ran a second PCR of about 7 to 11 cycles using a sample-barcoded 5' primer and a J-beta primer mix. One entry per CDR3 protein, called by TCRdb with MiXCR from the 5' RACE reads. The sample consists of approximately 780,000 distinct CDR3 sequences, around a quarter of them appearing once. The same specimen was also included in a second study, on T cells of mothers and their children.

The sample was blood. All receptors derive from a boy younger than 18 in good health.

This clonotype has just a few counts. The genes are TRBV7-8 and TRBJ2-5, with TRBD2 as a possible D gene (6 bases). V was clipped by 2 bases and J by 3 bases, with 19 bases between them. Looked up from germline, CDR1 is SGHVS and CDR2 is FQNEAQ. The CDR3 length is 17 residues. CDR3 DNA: TGTGCCAGCAGCTTAATCCTCCCTGGGAGGAGGAAAGAGACCCAGTACTTC. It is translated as CASSLILPGRRKETQYF.

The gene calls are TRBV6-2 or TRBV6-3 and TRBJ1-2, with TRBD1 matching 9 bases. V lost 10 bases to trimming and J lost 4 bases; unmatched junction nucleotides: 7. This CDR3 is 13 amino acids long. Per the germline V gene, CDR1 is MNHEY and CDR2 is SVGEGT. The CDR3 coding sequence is TGTGCCACTGCTCTGGGACAGGGCTATGGCTACACCTTC. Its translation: CATALGQGYGYTF.

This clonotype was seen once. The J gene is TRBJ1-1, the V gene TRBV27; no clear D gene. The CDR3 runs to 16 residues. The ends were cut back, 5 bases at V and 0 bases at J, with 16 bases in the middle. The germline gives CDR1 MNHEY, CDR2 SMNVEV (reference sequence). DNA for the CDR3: TGTGCCAGCAGTCCGCGGTGGGCGGAAATGAACACTGAAGCTTTCTTT. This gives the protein CASSPRWAEMNTEAFF.

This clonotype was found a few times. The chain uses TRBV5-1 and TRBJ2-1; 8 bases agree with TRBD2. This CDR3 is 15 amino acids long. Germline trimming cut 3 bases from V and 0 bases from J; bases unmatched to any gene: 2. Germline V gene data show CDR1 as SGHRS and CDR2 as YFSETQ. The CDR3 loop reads CASSSGGASYNEQFF. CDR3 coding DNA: TGCGCCAGCAGCTCCGGGGGGGCCTCCTACAATGAGCAGTTCTTC.

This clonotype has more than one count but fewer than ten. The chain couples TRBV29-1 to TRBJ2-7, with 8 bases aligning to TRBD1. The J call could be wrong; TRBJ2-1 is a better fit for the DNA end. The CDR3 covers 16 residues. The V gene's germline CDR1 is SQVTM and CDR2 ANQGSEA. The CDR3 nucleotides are TGCAGCGTTGAAGATCTGGAGACAGGGGCCTACAATGAGCAGTTCTTC. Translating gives CSVEDLETGAYNEQFF.

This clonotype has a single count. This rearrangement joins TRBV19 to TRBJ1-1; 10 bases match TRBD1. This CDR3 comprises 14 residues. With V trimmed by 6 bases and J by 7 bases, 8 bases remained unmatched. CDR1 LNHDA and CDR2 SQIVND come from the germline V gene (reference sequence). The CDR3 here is CASRNGDRGHEAFF. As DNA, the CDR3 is TGTGCCAGTAGGAACGGAGACAGGGGGCATGAAGCTTTCTTT.

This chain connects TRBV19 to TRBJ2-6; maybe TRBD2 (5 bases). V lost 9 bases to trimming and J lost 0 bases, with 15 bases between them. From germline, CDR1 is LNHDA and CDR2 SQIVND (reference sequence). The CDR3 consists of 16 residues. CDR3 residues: CASKDFQGSGANVLTF. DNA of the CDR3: TGTGCCAGCAAGGACTTTCAAGGCTCTGGGGCCAACGTCCTGACTTTC. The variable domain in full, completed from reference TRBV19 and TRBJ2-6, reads DGGITQSPKYLFRKEGQNVTLSCEQNLNHDAMYWYRQDPGQGLRLIYYSQIVNDFQKGDIAEGYSVSREKKESFPLTVTSAQKNPTAFYLCASKDFQGSGANVLTFGAGSRLTVL.

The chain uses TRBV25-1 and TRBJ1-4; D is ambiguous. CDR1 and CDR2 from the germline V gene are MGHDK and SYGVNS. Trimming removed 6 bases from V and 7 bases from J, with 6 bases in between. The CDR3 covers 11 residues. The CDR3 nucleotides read TGTGCCAGCAGAATTGGTGAAAAACTGTTTTTT. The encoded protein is CASRIGEKLFF.

CDR3 DNA sequence: TGTGCCAGCAGTTCGGGACTGACCTATGGCGCAACTAATGAAAAACTGTTTTTT. Its protein product is CASSSGLTYGATNEKLFF. This chain connects TRBV12-3 or TRBV12-4 to TRBJ1-4, with D possibly being TRBD1 (5 bases). The CDR3 is 18 amino acids. V was trimmed by 4 bases and J by 0 bases, leaving 18 bases between them.

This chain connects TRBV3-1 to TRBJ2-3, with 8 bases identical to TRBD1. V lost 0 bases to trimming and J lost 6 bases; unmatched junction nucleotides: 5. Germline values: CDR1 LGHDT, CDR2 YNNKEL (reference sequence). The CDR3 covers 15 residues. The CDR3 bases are TGTGCCAGCAGCCAAGATTACAGGGGGACCGATACGCAGTATTTT. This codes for CASSQDYRGTDTQYF.

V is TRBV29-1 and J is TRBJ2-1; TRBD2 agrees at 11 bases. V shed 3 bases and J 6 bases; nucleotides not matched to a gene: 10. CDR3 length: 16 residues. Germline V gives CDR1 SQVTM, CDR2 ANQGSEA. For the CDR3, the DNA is TGCAGCGTTGAGGCTAGCGGGGGGCCATTGGTCAATGAGCAGTTCTTC. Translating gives CSVEASGGPLVNEQFF.

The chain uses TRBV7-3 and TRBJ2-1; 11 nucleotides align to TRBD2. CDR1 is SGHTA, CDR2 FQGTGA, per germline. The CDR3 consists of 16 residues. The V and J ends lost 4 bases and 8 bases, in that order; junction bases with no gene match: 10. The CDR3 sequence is CASSSDLAGGVDEQFF. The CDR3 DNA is TGTGCCAGCAGCTCCGATCTAGCGGGGGGAGTGGATGAGCAGTTCTTC.

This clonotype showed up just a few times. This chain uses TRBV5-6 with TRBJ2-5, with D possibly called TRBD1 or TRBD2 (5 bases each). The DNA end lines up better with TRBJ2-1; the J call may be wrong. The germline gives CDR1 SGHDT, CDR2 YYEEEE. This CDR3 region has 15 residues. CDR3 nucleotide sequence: TGTGCCAGCAGCGTAATAAGGGACGTCTACAATGAGCAGTTCTTC. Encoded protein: CASSVIRDVYNEQFF.

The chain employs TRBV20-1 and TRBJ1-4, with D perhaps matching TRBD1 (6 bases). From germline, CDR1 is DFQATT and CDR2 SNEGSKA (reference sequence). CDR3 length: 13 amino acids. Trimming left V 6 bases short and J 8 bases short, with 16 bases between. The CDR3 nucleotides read TGCAGTGCGAGGGGGAGCTGGGAGGAAAAACTGTTTTTT. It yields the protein CSARGSWEEKLFF.